This T cell receptor (beta chain) was recovered during a study of monozygotic twins with inflammatory bowel disease (dated by TCRdb to the late 2010s). The study in broad terms: The complete study included 28 monozygotic twin pairs: 19 IBD-discordant Danish pairs and nine German pairs, of which four were IBD-concordant and five were IBD-discordant. The search for disease-associated traits relied mainly on comparing, within discordant pairs, IBD patients with their genetically identical healthy co-twins. Each individual had, on average, about 151 000 unique TCRalpha sequences and 181 000 unique TCRbeta sequences available for analysis.

The library was produced with 5' RACE. Each TCR library was prepared from around 3,400 ng of total RNA. For each sample, cDNA synthesis was carried out in eight separate reactions using SMARTScribe reverse transcriptase. Unique molecular identifiers containing a 6-nucleotide sample barcode were introduced through template switching during cDNA synthesis. TCRalpha and TCRbeta cDNA was amplified in two nested PCRs of roughly 17 and 9 cycles, and bead purification was carried out after each PCR. Before amplification, the cDNA was treated with uracil DNA-glycosylase and purified using the QIAquick PCR purification kit. The second PCR was the step at which Illumina TruSeq-compatible adapters and sample-specific barcodes were added. Library quality and concentration were assessed using TapeStation and Qubit, and 4.5 to 5.5 ng of each library was pooled. The pooled libraries were sequenced with 2 x 100 bp reads and custom sequencing primers on an Illumina HiSeq2500 single-index Rapid Run. The authors' pipeline ran thus. MiGEC version 1.2.6 was used for UMI-based consensus assembly to correct PCR and sequencing errors. V(D)J alignment, clonotype assembly and CDR3 extraction were performed with MiXCR version 2.1.1. To normalise gene usage, clonotype sharing and MAIT/NKT TCR abundance, the analysis used the top 1000, 10 000 and 20 000 clonotypes per sample. Diversity was computed as the inverse Simpson index with the vegan R package after downsampling to 27 000 UMIs. Statistical testing used paired Mann-Whitney U tests on the discordant twin pairs and applied Benjamini-Hochberg correction for multiple testing. TCRdb reprocessed the sequencing reads and holds a single record per CDR3 protein sequence, with no DNA. The V and J calls come from TCRdb's annotation, not from the publication. The table for this sample lists about 300,000 distinct CDR3 sequences. The ten largest clones take up over 5.5% of the sample.

Concerning this clonotype: It has no known antigen specificity.

From each donor, an approximately 2.5 ml peripheral blood sample was collected into PAXgene tubes and kept at -80 degrees C. Total RNA was isolated from whole blood with the PAXgene blood miRNA kit on an automated QIAcube, without T cell sorting. Peripheral blood from monozygotic twin pairs, either concordant or discordant for inflammatory bowel disease, underwent deep TCRalpha and TCRbeta repertoire profiling that used unique molecular barcoding. Smoking habits were recorded for all twin pairs, and each individual was classified as a current, former or never smoker. CDR1 and CDR2, looked up from the germline V gene, are ENHRY and SYGVKD. Inclusive of the bounding cysteine and phenylalanine, the CDR3 is 18 residues long. DNA for this receptor is not on file. Beyond this particular receptor, the publication reports: Compared with healthy twins, IBD patients had fewer clonotypes in common with other individuals, a difference most pronounced in patients showing signs of disease activity. The analysis was unable to tell different T cell subtypes apart. No single strong signal or clonotype linked to IBD turned up in the results, so the idea that one exists was not supported. A decrease in TCRbeta repertoire diversity, as measured by inverse Simpson index, was observed in IBD patients compared with their healthy co-twins. Background noise and inter-individual variability may have been introduced into the repertoires by the differing immunosuppressive treatments among patients. Repertoire similarity did not differ between concordant and discordant twins, possibly due to limited statistical power.

This TCR came from a human donor with ulcerative colitis or Crohn's disease, or a healthy co-twin of an affected twin (not recorded which). The V and J segments used are TRBV10-3 and TRBJ2-7; the TCRdb call, TRBD2, lacks DNA for checking. The source material was blood. The CDR3 protein is CAISESGLAGYQIYEQYF.